This T cell receptor (beta chain) comes out of a study of control samples from healthy donors and cancer patients. Assay: immunoSEQ multiplex PCR; the TCRdb copy retains only in-frame clones and omits some. The sample contains 6,500 to 7,000 clones, 76% of which appear only once. Sequenced sample: formalin-fixed, paraffin-embedded tissue. This clonotype was sampled from a male donor with melanoma.

The CDR3 reads CASSQRTGWMNTEAFF. The CDR3, as DNA: TGTGCCAGCAGCCAACGGACAGGGTGGATGAACACTGAAGCTTTCTTT. This rearrangement joins TRBV14 to TRBJ1-1, with 8 bases identical to TRBD1. V lost 2 bases to trimming and J lost 0 bases; unmatched junction nucleotides: 5. This CDR3 spans 16 amino acids. The germline gives CDR1 SGHDN, CDR2 FVKESK.